This TCR beta chain appears in the sequencing data of a study of shared clonotypes between healthy human individuals. Profiling relied on immunoSEQ multiplex PCR, and the TCRdb table lists in-frame clones only, not all of them. The sample records about a million clones, 65% to 80% being singletons. V lost 0 bases to trimming and J lost 7 bases; unmatched junction nucleotides: 7. The germline V gene encodes CDR1 SGHRS and CDR2 YFSETQ. The CDR3 spans 16 residues. Sequenced material: memory CD4+ T cells sorted from blood. Subset denoted: CD45RA-negative fraction. This chain uses TRBV5-1 with TRBJ2-3; 11 positions agree with TRBD2. The TCR sequence derives from a young man in good health. DNA for the CDR3: TGCGCCAGCAGCTTGGAGCCTAGCGGGGGGAGGAATACGCAGTATTTT. Its protein is CASSLEPSGGRNTQYF. The full variable domain, in which reference TRBV5-1 and TRBJ2-3 provide the parts outside the CDR3, is KAGVTQTPRYLIKTRGQQVTLSCSPISGHRSVSWYQQTPGQGLQFLFEYFSETQRNKGNFPGRFSGRQFSNSRSEMNVSTLELGDSALYLCASSLEPSGGRNTQYFGPGTRLTVL.